The clone carrying this T cell receptor (beta chain) was observed many times. MiXCR was run by TCRdb on the RT-PCR reads, yielding one entry per CDR3 protein. The data contain more than 600,000 distinct CDR3 sequences, 13% to 15% of them singletons. This sequence originates from a female donor in good health, serving as a healthy control. What was sequenced was memory CD4+ T cells from blood.

The DNA for the CDR3 is TGTGCCAGCAACCCAGGGACTTCGTTAACTTACAATGAGCAGTTCTTC. It encodes CASNPGTSLTYNEQFF. The genes are TRBV5-4 and TRBJ2-1; a weak D match, TRBD2 (6 bases). Germline V gene lookup returns CDR1 SGHNT and CDR2 YYREEE (reference sequence). V lost 6 bases and J 4 bases, leaving 20 bases between the germline ends. The CDR3 runs to 16 residues.